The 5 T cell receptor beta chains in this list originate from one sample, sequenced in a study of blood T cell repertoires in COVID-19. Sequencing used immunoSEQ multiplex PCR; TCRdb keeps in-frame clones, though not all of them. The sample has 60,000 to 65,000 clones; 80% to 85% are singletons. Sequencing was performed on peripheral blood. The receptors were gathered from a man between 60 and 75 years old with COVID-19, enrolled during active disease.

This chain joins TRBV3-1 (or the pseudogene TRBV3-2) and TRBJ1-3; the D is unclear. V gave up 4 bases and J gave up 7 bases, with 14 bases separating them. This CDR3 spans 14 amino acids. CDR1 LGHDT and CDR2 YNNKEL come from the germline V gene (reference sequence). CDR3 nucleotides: TGTGCCAGCAGCCTGGAGGGAGCCGACAACACCATATATTTT. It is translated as CASSLEGADNTIYF.

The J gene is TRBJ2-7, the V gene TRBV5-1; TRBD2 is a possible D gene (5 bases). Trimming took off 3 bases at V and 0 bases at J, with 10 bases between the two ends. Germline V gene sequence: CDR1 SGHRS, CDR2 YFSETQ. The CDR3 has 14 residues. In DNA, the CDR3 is TGCGCCAGCAGCTCCGGGATTAGCTCCTACGAGCAGTACTTC. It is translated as CASSSGISSYEQYF.

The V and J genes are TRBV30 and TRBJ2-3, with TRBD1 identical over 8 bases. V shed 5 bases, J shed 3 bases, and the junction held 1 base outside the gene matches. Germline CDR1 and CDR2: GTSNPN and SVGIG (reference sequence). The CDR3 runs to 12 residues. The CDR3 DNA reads TGTGCCTGGGACAGGGGTACAGATACGCAGTATTTT. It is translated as CAWDRGTDTQYF.

The CDR3 nucleotides read TGTGCCAGCAGTACGCCGACAGGGGCGGAAGGCTACACCTTC. Amino acid sequence: CASSTPTGAEGYTF. The genes are TRBV28 and TRBJ1-2; 8 bases are shared with TRBD1. The CDR3 consists of 14 residues. CDR1 MDHEN and CDR2 SYDVKM come from the germline V gene. Trimming took 5 bases from V and 8 from J; bases not matched to a gene: 10.

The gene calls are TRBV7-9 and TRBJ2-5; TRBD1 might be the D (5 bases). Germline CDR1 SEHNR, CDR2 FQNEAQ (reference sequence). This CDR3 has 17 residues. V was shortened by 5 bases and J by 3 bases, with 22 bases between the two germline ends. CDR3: CASSPEMLARGEETQYF. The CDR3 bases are TGTGCCAGCAGCCCAGAGATGTTGGCTAGGGGTGAAGAGACCCAGTACTTC.